The clone carrying this T cell receptor beta chain has just a few counts. Its cognate antigen is unknown. The data were obtained in a study of a mutant IDH1 vaccine in newly diagnosed glioma. Time point meaning: week 35, safety follow-up. One vaccine dose held 300 ug of mutant IDH1 20-mer peptide and came with topical imiquimod. The V gene lost 4 bases and the J gene lost 1 base, with 19 bases spanning the gap. There are 16 residues in the CDR3. Germline V gene sequence: CDR1 GTSNPN, CDR2 SVGIG (reference sequence). Generated by immunoSEQ multiplex PCR, the TCRdb table keeps only in-frame clones and is missing some. Altogether roughly 50,000 clones are present, about 85% being singletons, with the ten largest covering around 4.1%.

The chain employs TRBV30 and TRBJ1-1, with unresolved D. This clonotype originated in a woman aged 18-29 years with glioma. The sequences come from PBMCs, collected from a glioma patient whose treatment included an IDH1 peptide vaccine. CDR3 nucleotide sequence: TGTGCCTGGATTCGACTCCGGGCGGCGACGAACACTGAAGCTTTCTTT. Amino acid sequence: CAWIRLRAATNTEAFF.